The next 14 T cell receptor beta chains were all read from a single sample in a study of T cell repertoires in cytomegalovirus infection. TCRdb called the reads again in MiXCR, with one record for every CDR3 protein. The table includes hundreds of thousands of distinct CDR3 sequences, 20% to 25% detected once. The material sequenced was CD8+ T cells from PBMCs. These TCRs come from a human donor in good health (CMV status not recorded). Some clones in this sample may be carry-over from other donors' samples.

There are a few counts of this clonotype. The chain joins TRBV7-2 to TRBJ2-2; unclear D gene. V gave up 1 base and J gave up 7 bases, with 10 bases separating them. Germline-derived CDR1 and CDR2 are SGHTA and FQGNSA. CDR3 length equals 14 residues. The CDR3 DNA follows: TGTGCCAGCAGCTTAGACGGTATCGGCGGGGAGCTGTTTTTT. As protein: CASSLDGIGGELFF.

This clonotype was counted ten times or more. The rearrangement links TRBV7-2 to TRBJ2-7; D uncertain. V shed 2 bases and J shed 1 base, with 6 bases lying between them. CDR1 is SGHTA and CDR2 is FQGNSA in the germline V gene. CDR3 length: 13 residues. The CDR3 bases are TGTGCCAGCAGCTTAACTATATCCTACGAGCAGTACGTC. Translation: CASSLTISYEQYV.

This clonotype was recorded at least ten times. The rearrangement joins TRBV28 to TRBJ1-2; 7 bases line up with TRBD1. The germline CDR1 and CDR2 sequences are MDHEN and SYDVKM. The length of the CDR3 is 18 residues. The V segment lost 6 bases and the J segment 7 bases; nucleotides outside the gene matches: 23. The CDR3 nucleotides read TGTGCCAGCAGCTCACCGACATTTGACAGGGCTGGGCAGAGTGGCTACACCTTC. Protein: CASSSPTFDRAGQSGYTF.

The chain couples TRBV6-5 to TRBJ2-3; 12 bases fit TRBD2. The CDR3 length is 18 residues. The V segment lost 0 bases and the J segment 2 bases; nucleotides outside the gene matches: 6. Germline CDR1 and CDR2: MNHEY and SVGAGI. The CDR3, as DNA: TGTGCCAGCAGTTACTCGGGACTAGCGGGTCTGAACACAGATACGCAGTATTTT. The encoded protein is CASSYSGLAGLNTDTQYF.

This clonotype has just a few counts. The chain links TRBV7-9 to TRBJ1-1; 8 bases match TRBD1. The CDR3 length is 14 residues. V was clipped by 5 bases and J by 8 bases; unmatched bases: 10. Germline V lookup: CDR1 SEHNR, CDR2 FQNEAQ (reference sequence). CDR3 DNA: TGTGCCAGCAGCAAGACAGGGGCGAGGGCAGAAGCTTTCTTT. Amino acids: CASSKTGARAEAFF.

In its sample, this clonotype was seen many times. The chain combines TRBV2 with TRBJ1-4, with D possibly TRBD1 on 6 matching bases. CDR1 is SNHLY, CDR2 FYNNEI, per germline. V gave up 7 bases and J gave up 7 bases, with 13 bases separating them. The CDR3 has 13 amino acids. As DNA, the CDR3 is TGTGCCAGCATTGGGGGGCGAGGTGAAAAACTGTTTTTT. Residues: CASIGGRGEKLFF.

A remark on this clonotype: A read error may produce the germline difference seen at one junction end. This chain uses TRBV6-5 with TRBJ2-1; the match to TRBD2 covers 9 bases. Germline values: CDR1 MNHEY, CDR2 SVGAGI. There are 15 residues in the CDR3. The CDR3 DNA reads TGTGCCAACAGTCTAGCGGGGACGTCCTACAATGAGCAGTTCTTC. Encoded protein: CANSLAGTSYNEQFF.

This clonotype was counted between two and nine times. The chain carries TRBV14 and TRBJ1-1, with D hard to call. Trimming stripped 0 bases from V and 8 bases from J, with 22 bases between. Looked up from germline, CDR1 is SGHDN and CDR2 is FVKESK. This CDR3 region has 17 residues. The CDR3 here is CASSQDRMRVQISEAFF. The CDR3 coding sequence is TGTGCCAGCAGCCAAGATAGGATGAGGGTGCAGATTTCGGAAGCTTTCTTT.

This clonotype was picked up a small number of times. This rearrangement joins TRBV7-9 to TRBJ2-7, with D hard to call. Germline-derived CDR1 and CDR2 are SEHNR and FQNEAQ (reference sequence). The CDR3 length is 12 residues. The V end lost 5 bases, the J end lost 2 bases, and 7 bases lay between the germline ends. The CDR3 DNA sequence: TGTGCCAGCAGCCTAAATACCTACGAGCAGTACTTC. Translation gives CASSLNTYEQYF.

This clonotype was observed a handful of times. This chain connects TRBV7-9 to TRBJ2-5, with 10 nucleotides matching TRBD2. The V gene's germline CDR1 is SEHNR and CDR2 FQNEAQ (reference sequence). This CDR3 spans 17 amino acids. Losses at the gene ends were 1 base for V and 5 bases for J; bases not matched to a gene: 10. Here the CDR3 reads CASSLVVLAGMTETQYF. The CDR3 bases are TGTGCCAGCAGCTTAGTAGTACTAGCGGGGATGACGGAGACCCAGTACTTC. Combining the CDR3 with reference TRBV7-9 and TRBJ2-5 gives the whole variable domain DTGVSQNPRHKITKRGQNVTFRCDPISEHNRLYWYRQTLGQGPEFLTYFQNEAQLEKSRLLSDRFSAERPKGSFSTLEIQRTEQGDSAMYLCASSLVVLAGMTETQYFGPGTRLLVL.

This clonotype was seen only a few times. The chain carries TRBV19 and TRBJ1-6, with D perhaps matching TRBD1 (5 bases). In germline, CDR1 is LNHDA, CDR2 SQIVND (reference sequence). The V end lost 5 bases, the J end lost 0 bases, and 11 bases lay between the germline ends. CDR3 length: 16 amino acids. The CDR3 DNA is TGTGCCAGTAGTTTACACAGGAGCTCCTATAATTCACCCCTCCACTTT. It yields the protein CASSLHRSSYNSPLHF.

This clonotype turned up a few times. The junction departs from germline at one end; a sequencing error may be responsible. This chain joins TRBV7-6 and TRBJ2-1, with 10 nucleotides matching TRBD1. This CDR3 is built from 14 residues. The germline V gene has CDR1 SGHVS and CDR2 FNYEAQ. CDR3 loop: CASSRTGGDNEQFF. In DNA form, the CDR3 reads TGTGCTAGCAGCAGGACAGGGGGGGACAATGAGCAGTTCTTC.

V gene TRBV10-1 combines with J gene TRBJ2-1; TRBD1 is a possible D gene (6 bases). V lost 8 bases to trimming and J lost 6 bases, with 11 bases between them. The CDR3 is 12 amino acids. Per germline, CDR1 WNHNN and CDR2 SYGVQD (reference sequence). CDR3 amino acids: CASGEGGNEQFF. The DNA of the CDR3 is TGCGCCAGCGGCGAAGGGGGCAATGAGCAGTTCTTC.

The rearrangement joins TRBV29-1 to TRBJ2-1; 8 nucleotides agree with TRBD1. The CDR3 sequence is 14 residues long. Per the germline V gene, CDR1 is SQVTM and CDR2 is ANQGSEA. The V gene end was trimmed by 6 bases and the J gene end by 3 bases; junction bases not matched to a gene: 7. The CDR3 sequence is CSVNRGIGYNEQFF. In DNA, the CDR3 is TGCAGCGTGAACAGGGGGATTGGCTACAATGAGCAGTTCTTC.